The 5 T cell receptor beta chains given below trace back to one sample, sequenced in a study of blood T cell repertoires in COVID-19. Some clones are missing from TCRdb's copy, which holds only in-frame ones; the method was immunoSEQ multiplex PCR. In the table there are 55,000 to 75,000 clones, 75% to 90% of which are singletons. The sequenced sample consisted of peripheral blood. The receptors stem from a man between 65 and 79 years old who had recovered from COVID-19.

The V and J genes are TRBV5-1 and TRBJ1-1, with 9 bases matching TRBD1. J was trimmed by 0 bases and V by 1 base; bases with no gene match: 4. The CDR3 has 16 residues. Germline V gene lookup returns CDR1 SGHRS and CDR2 YFSETQ. CDR3 residues: CASSLLGQGMNTEAFF. CDR3 DNA sequence: TGCGCCAGCAGCTTGCTCGGACAGGGGATGAACACTGAAGCTTTCTTT.

The chain uses TRBV4-1 and TRBJ2-7, with 8 bases lining up with TRBD2. This CDR3 has 16 amino acids. With 0 bases clipped from V and 5 bases from J, the junction kept 9 bases outside the gene matches. Germline loops: CDR1 MGHRA, CDR2 YSYEKL. CDR3 nucleotide sequence: TGCGCCAGCAGCCAAGAATACACGGGAGGGCCCGACGAGCAGTACTTC. This gives the protein CASSQEYTGGPDEQYF.

The rearrangement links TRBV30 to TRBJ1-1; D call uncertain. V was clipped by 0 bases and J by 5 bases, with 13 bases between them. The CDR3 contains 14 residues. Per the germline V gene, CDR1 is GTSNPN and CDR2 is SVGIG (reference sequence). Here the CDR3 reads CAWSVNTGGTEAFF. The CDR3 DNA is TGTGCCTGGAGTGTAAATACCGGCGGAACTGAAGCTTTCTTT.

V usage is TRBV7-2 and J usage is TRBJ2-3; D perhaps matches TRBD1 (5 bases). The germline gives CDR1 SGHTA, CDR2 FQGNSA. The CDR3 totals 15 residues. Trimming left V 1 base short and J 4 bases short, with 12 bases between. The CDR3 spells CASSLDFSGSDTQYF. CDR3 nucleotide sequence: TGTGCCAGCAGCTTAGATTTTTCAGGGTCAGATACGCAGTATTTT.

The J gene is TRBJ2-3, the V gene TRBV2, with D tentatively TRBD2 (5 bases). Germline CDR1 reads SNHLY; CDR2 reads FYNNEI. The V and J ends lost 5 bases and 5 bases respectively, with 5 bases between them. The CDR3 sequence is 11 residues long. Here the CDR3 reads CASSRGDTQYF. The CDR3 nucleotides read TGTGCCAGCAGTCGGGGAGATACGCAGTATTTT.